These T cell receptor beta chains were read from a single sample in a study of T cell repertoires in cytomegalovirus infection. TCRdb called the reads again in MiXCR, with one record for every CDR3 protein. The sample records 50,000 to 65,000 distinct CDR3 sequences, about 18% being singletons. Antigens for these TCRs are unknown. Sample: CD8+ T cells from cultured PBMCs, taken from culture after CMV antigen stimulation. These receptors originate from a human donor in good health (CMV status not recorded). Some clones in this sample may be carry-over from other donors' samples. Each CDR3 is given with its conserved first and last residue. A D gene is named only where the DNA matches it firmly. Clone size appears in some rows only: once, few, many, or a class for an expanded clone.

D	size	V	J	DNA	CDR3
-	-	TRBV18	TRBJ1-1	TGTGCCAGCTCACCCCCAGGTGACACTGTAGCTTTCTTT	CASSPPGDTVAFF
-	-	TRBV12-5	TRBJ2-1	TGTGCTAGTGCCCTGGAGACGTTTTCCCAGTTCTTC	CASALETFSQFF
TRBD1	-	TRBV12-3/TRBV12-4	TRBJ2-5	TGTGCCAGCAGTGTGACAGGGTTAGGGGAGACCCAGTACTTC	CASSVTGLGETQYF
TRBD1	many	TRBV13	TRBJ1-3	TGTGCCAGCAGCTTAAGGGACAGAAGAAACACCATATATTTT	CASSLRDRRNTIYF
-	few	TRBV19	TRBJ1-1	TGTGCCAGTAGTCCCGACACGAACACTGAAGCTTTCTTT	CASSPDTNTEAFF
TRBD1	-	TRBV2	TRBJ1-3	TGTGCCAGCCTTCAGACGGACAGGGGAAACACCATATATTTT	CASLQTDRGNTIYF
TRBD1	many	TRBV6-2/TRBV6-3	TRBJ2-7	TGTGCCAGCAGACCGACAGGGTTTTTCTACGAGCAGTACTTC	CASRPTGFFYEQYF
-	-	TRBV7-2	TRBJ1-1	TGTGCCAGCAGCTTTAGATGGGGGGGCACTGAAGCTTTCTTT	CASSFRWGGTEAFF
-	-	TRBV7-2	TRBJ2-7	TGTGCCAGCAGCTTAGGCGACGGAGCCTACGAGCAGTACTTC	CASSLGDGAYEQYF
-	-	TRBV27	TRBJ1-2	TGTGCCAGCAGTTTAGGTCCAGGCTATGGCTACACCTTC	CASSLGPGYGYTF
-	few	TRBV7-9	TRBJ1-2	TGTGCCAGCAGCTCCAGGGAGAGGGATGGCTACACCTTC	CASSSRERDGYTF
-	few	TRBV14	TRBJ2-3	TGTGCCAGCAGCCAAGCGATGGTAGGCGGGCCAGATACGCAGTATTTT	CASSQAMVGGPDTQYF
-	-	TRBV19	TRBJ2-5	TGTGCCAGTAGTATGAGGTTTTGGGGGGCCGGGGAGACCCAGTACTTC	CASSMRFWGAGETQYF
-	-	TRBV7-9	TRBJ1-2	TGTGCCAGCAGTCTACTCAACAGGGTATTGATGGACGGCTACACCTTC	CASSLLNRVLMDGYTF
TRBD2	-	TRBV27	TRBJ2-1	TGTGCCAGCAGTTTAAGTAGCGGGAATGAGCAGTTCTTC	CASSLSSGNEQFF
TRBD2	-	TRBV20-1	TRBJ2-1	TGCAGTGCTCTAGCGGGAGGGCCCTCAAGGGAGCAGTTCTTC	CSALAGGPSREQFF
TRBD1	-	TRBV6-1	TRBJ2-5	TGTGCCAGCAGACCCCGGGACAGCGATTGGGAGACCGAGTACTTC	CASRPRDSDWETEYF
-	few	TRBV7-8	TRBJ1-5	TGTGCCAGCAGTTTTAGAGGGCCCGCGGACAGCTTCGATAGCAATCAGCCCCAGCATTTT	CASSFRGPADSFDSNQPQHF
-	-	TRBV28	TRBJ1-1	TGTGCCAGCAGTTCGGCCTCGGAGACTGAAGCTTTCTTT	CASSSASETEAFF
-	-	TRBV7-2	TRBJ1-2	TGTGCCAGCAGCTCACCCTTAGGGGGTTATGGCTACACCTTC	CASSSPLGGYGYTF
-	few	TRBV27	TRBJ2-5	TGTGCCAGCAATGCAGGGACCCAAGAGACCCAGTACTTC	CASNAGTQETQYF
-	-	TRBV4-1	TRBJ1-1	TGCGCCAGCAGCCTGAACCGGGGGCGGGAAGCTTTCTTT	CASSLNRGREAFF
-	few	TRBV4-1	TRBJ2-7	TGCGCCAGCAGCCAAGCAGAGCGCTACGAGCAGTACTTC	CASSQAERYEQYF
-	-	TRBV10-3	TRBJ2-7	TGTGCCACCCGGGACGGGTACTACGAGCAGTACTTC	CATRDGYYEQYF
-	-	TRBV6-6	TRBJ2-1	TGTGCCAGCAGGGAGGGTGAGCAGTTCTTC	CASREGEQFF
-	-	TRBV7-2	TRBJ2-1	TGTGCCAGCAGTTGGGCAGGGAATGAGCAGTTCTTC	CASSWAGNEQFF
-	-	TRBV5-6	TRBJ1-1	TGTGCCAGCAGTCGCCCTAGAAGGGGAATGAACACTGAAGCTTTCTTT	CASSRPRRGMNTEAFF
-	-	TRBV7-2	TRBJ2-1	TGTGCCAGCAGCTTAGGGGCAGATAGCTACAATGAGCAGTTCTTC	CASSLGADSYNEQFF
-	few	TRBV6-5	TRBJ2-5	TGTGCCAGCAGTTGGCGGGGACAAGAGACCCAGTACTTC	CASSWRGQETQYF
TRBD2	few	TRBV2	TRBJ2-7	TGTGCCAGCAGTGAAAGGTTAGGGACTAGCGGGAGCCACGAGCAGTACTTC	CASSERLGTSGSHEQYF
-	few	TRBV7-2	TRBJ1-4	TGTGCCAGCAGCTTATCAACGGATTTAAGTGAAAAACTGTTTTTT	CASSLSTDLSEKLFF
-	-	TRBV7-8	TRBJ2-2	TGTGCCAGCAGCAGACTAGCCGGGGAGCTGTTTTTT	CASSRLAGELFF
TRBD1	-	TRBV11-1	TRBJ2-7	TGTGCCAGCAGCTTGGGACAGGGTAACTACGAGCAGTACTTC	CASSLGQGNYEQYF
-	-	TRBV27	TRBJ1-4	TGTGCCAGCAGTTTATCGAGGTCGGGGGGTGAAAAACTGTTTTTT	CASSLSRSGGEKLFF
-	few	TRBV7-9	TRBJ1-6	TGTGCCAGCAGCTTATTCCCCTCGGACCCGGATAGAGCCTATAATTCACCCCTCCACTTT	CASSLFPSDPDRAYNSPLHF
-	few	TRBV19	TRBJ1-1	TGTGCCAGTAGTCGTCCGCTGATTGGACCCGGTGGGATTTACACTGAAGCTTTCTTT	CASSRPLIGPGGIYTEAFF
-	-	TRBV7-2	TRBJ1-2	TGTGCCAGCAGCTCGCCTCTTCGGGACATTAATGGCTACACCTTC	CASSSPLRDINGYTF
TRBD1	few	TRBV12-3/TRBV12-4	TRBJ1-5	TGTGCCAGCAGTTCCCGGACAGGGAGCAATCAGCCCCAGCATTTT	CASSSRTGSNQPQHF
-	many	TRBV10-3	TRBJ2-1	TGTGCCATCAGACTTAGCGGAAGCTCCTACAATGAGCAGTTCTTC	CAIRLSGSSYNEQFF
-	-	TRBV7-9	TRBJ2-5	TGTGCCAGCAGCCAACCGTGGGGGCAAGAGACCCAGTACTTC	CASSQPWGQETQYF
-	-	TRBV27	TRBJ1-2	TGTGCCAGCAGTTTATTCCGGGGCGCTTTGGGTGGCTACACCTTC	CASSLFRGALGGYTF
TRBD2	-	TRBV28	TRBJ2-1	TGTGCCGTCTCTTTTGGGCTAGCGGGAGGCAGCTCCTACAATGAGCAGTTCTTC	CAVSFGLAGGSSYNEQFF
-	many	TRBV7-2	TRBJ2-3	TGTGCCAGCAGCCAACACGACAGGACAGATACGCAGTATTTT	CASSQHDRTDTQYF
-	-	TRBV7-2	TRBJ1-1	TGTGCCAGCAGTGACAGGACAGTGGGTGTATGGGCTGAAGCTTTCTTT	CASSDRTVGVWAEAFF
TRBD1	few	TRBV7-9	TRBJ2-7	TGTGCCAGCAGTGCCTTCGACAGGGCAATCTACGAGCAGTACTTC	CASSAFDRAIYEQYF
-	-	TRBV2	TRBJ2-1	TGTGCCAGCAGTGACAGGGGACCCTACAATGAGCAGTTCTTC	CASSDRGPYNEQFF
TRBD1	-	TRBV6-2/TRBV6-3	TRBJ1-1	TGTGCCAGCAGTCCCAGGACAGGGGCCAGTGGGAACACTGAAGCTTTCTTT	CASSPRTGASGNTEAFF
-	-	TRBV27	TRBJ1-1	TGTGCCAGCAGTTATGCGGAATTGGCGACTGAAGCTTTCTTT	CASSYAELATEAFF
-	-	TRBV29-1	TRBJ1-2	TGCAGCGTTGGCCGGGACCAGGGCTGGGAATATGGCTACACCTTC	CSVGRDQGWEYGYTF
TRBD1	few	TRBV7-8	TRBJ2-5	TGTGCCAGCAGCACCCGGCAGGGGGCTGGGGAGACCCAGTACTTC	CASSTRQGAGETQYF
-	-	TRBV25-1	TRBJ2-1	TGTGCCAGCAGTGAATGGGGAGCAGGAGGCAATGAGCAGTTCTTC	CASSEWGAGGNEQFF